This T cell receptor (beta chain) comes out of a study of cytomegalovirus exposure and HLA in healthy donors. Whole-study findings and limits: CMV serostatus alone was available as immune exposure information. A prior analysis recorded that most TCR beta V segments were productive about 87% or about 30% of the time.

Of note for this clone: Its antigen remains unknown.

CDR1 LNHDA and CDR2 SQIVND come from the germline V gene (reference sequence). J gave up 5 bases and V 6 bases, and 8 bases lay outside the gene matches. The CDR3 runs to 15 residues. Primers for the PCR totalled 60 Vbeta and 13 Jbeta. Repertoires were generated with immunoSEQ multiplex PCR, while TCRdb's copy carries only in-frame clones and drops some. The profile shows 100,000 to 150,000 clones, 70% to 85% of them singletons. Sample: PBMCs. The V and J genes are TRBV19 and TRBJ2-3; TRBD2 agrees at 10 bases. This sequence was found in a female donor in good health and CMV-seronegative. CDR3 in amino acids: CASSPSGSYQDTQYF. CDR3 nucleotides: TGTGCCAGTAGCCCTAGCGGGAGCTATCAAGATACGCAGTATTTT.